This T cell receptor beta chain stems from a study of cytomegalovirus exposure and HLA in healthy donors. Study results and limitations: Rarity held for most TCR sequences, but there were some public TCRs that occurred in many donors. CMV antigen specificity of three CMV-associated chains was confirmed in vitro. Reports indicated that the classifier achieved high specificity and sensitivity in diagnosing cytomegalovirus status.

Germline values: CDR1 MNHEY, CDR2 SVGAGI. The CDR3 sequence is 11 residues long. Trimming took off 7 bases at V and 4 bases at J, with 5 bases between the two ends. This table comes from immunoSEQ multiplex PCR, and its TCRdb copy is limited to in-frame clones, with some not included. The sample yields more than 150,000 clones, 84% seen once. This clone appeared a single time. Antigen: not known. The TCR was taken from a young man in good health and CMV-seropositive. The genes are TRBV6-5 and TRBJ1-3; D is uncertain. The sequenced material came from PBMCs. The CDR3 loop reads CASIYGNTIYF. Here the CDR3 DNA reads TGTGCCAGCATCTACGGAAACACCATATATTTT.